This T cell receptor beta chain was sequenced for a study of cytomegalovirus exposure and HLA in healthy donors. In the PCR, 60 Vbeta and 13 Jbeta primers were used. The repertoire was sequenced with immunoSEQ multiplex PCR; TCRdb's copy has only in-frame clones and lacks some. The data hold about 200,000 clones, with around 76% observed a single time. On this clone: Its antigen is unknown.

The donors were healthy bone marrow donors. Points from the study as a whole: Later analysis associated a missense DCLRE1C variant with TCR beta V- and J-gene trimming. Reportedly, a later analysis found an Asian-associated ancestry cluster had fewer N-insertions than the approximately 670-donor mean. Analysis performed later showed TCR beta chains linked to HLA being more clonally expanded than equally common others.

The CDR3 is 13 residues long. The V end lost 10 bases, the J end lost 0 bases, and 12 bases lay between the germline ends. The germline V gene has CDR1 MNHEY and CDR2 SMNVEV (reference sequence). Specimen: PBMCs. The chain is built from TRBV27 and TRBJ1-1; possible D gene TRBD1, 6 bases. The receptor comes from a man aged 30 to 45 in good health and CMV-seronegative. Written as DNA, the CDR3 is TGTGCCAAGTTTCAGGGGTTGAACACTGAAGCTTTCTTT. This encodes CAKFQGLNTEAFF.